This entry concerns a single T cell receptor (beta chain). Antigen: not known. This sample is part of a study of OX40 agonist ivuxolimab in advanced cancers. This CDR3 region has 14 residues. V dropped 3 bases and J dropped 7 bases, with 15 bases sitting between them. Germline CDR1 and CDR2: MNHEY and SMNVEV (reference sequence). Cycle 7 day 1, cycle 4 day 1, and baseline were the timepoints at which blood was sampled. Repertoires were generated with immunoSEQ multiplex PCR, while TCRdb's copy carries only in-frame clones and drops some. The table has around 62,000 clones, roughly nine tenths seen once. Overall study findings and caveats: Dose levels from 0.1 to 3.0 mg/kg saw CD4+ and CD8+ blood T cells expand clonally by week 6.

The sequenced sample was CD4+ or CD8+ T cells sorted from blood, obtained in a trial of the OX40 agonist ivuxolimab. This TCR derives from an adult with an advanced solid tumor such as melanoma, head and neck, liver or kidney cancer. The chain joins TRBV27 to TRBJ1-1; D remains unclear. The CDR3 nucleotides read TGTGCCAGCAGTTTCGGTCCCTGGGGTAGTGAAGCTTTCTTT. Amino acid sequence: CASSFGPWGSEAFF.